This TCR beta chain was documented in a study of shared clonotypes between healthy human individuals. This clone appeared a single time. Antigen unknown. The CDR3 extends over 16 amino acids. The germline V gene has CDR1 SQVTM and CDR2 ANQGSEA. V lost 3 bases, J lost 3 bases, and 21 bases lay in between. Broader study findings: Rarefaction showed that sequencing of sorted subsets was incomplete (despite large depth).

The table came from immunoSEQ multiplex PCR; TCRdb's copy has only in-frame clones and leaves some out. Of about 2.3 million clones listed, less than 95% are singletons. The specimen was naive CD4+ T cells from PBMCs. Specified subset: CD45RA+ positively selected. The source is a man younger than 35 in good health. Some clones in this sample may be carry-over from other donors' samples. V usage is TRBV29-1 and J usage is TRBJ2-7; maybe TRBD2 (6 bases). CDR3 amino acids: CSVEGGSGTARYEQYF. The CDR3 DNA follows: TGCAGCGTTGAGGGGGGTTCAGGGACCGCGCGCTACGAGCAGTACTTC.